Listed here are 5 T cell receptor beta chains from one sample, sequenced in a study of OX40 agonist ivuxolimab in advanced cancers. Sequenced by immunoSEQ multiplex PCR; TCRdb stores in-frame clones only, minus some. The sample includes about 77,000 clones, less than 90% of them seen just once. This specimen consisted of CD4+ or CD8+ T cells sorted from blood, obtained in a trial of the OX40 agonist ivuxolimab. Receptors were obtained from an adult with an advanced solid tumor such as melanoma, head and neck, liver or kidney cancer.

The sample holds one count of this clone. The chain links TRBV6-5 to TRBJ2-3, with D uncertain. V lost 6 bases and J 4 bases, leaving 11 bases between the germline ends. This CDR3 has 13 residues. Germline CDR1 reads MNHEY; CDR2 reads SVGAGI. CDR3 nucleotides: TGTGCCAGCAGACCCGGTCCCTCAGATACGCAGTATTTT. Protein: CASRPGPSDTQYF.

The chain has TRBV11-3 and TRBJ2-6, with D perhaps TRBD2 (5 bases). The CDR3 runs 19 residues. V lost 1 base to trimming and J lost 0 bases, with 16 bases between them. CDR1 and CDR2 (germline): SGHNT, YENEEA. CDR3 nucleotide sequence: TGTGCCAGCAGCTTAGCGGGGATGATCCAAAGCTCTGGGGCCAACGTCCTGACTTTC. Translation gives CASSLAGMIQSSGANVLTF. Full variable domain (remainder filled in from reference TRBV11-3 and TRBJ2-6): EAGVVQSPRYKIIEKKQPVAFWCNPISGHNTLYWYLQNLGQGPELLIRYENEEAVDDSQLPKDRFSAERLKGVDSTLKIQPAELGDSAVYLCASSLAGMIQSSGANVLTFGAGSRLTVL.

V is TRBV5-1 and J is TRBJ1-3; D ambiguous. V was cut by 4 bases and J by 0 bases, with 14 bases left in between. Germline CDR1 reads SGHRS; CDR2 reads YFSETQ. This CDR3 region has 16 residues. Here the CDR3 DNA reads TGCGCCAGCAGCACGTCCTCGGTTCTCTCTGGAAACACCATATATTTT. Encoded protein: CASSTSSVLSGNTIYF.

The CDR3 loop is CASSLVSAEINEKLFF. Here the CDR3 DNA reads TGTGCCAGCAGCTTAGTTAGCGCAGAAATTAATGAAAAACTGTTTTTT. The gene calls are TRBV11-2 and TRBJ1-4; D remains unclear. The germline V gene encodes CDR1 SGHAT and CDR2 FQNNGV. V gave up 1 base and J gave up 4 bases, with 13 bases separating them. The CDR3 is 16 residues long.

The CDR3 DNA reads as TGTGCCACCATCGGGACGGTAGGATGGCAGTTCTTC. The encoded protein is CATIGTVGWQFF. The rearrangement uses TRBV6-5 and TRBJ2-1; D is tentatively TRBD1 or TRBD2 (5 bases each). The V gene's germline CDR1 is MNHEY and CDR2 SVGAGI. The CDR3 is made up of 12 amino acids. Trimming removed 10 bases from V and 12 bases from J, with 19 bases in between.